This T cell receptor (beta chain) came from a study of blood T cell repertoires in COVID-19. The V gene's germline CDR1 is ENHRY and CDR2 SYGVKD. The CDR3 has 14 residues. The V end lost 6 bases, the J end lost 5 bases, and 14 bases lay between the germline ends. The method was immunoSEQ multiplex PCR; TCRdb's version includes in-frame clones alone and lacks a portion of them. The table lists some 66,000 clones, roughly 82% of them singletons, with just over 6.5% in the top ten. The clonotype comes from a man aged 60 to 69 with acute or convalescent COVID-19. The chain couples TRBV10-3 to TRBJ2-1; weak D call: TRBD2 (7 bases). The sample taken for sequencing was peripheral blood. CDR3 sequence: CAIRGGPRDNEQFF. DNA for the CDR3: TGTGCCATCAGGGGGGGGCCGAGAGACAATGAGCAGTTCTTC.